This section outlines one TCR beta chain sequence together with its context. The source of the sample is a study of blood T cell repertoires in COVID-19. Study as a whole: Sources were T cells, B-cell-depleted T cells, or PBMCs; the material itself was cDNA or gDNA.

The CDR3 is 16 residues long. V lost 3 bases to trimming and J lost 2 bases, with 19 bases between them. Germline CDR1 DFQATT, CDR2 SNEGSKA (reference sequence). As handled by the study authors: How many nucleated cells were present was estimated from reference gene primer amplification. Method: immunoSEQ multiplex PCR; TCRdb's copy keeps in-frame clones and lacks some. From that table come the V and J calls and clone size; the DNA was used to work out D and trimming. The sample has fewer than 70,000 clones, 80% to 95% seen once; the top ten hold around 4.3%. The V and J genes are TRBV20-1 and TRBJ2-5; D remains ambiguous. The material sequenced was peripheral blood. This sequence originates from a man aged 45-65 years with active COVID-19. The CDR3 is CSASRSFPLKQETQYF. CDR3 DNA: TGCAGTGCTAGTAGGAGTTTTCCTTTAAAGCAAGAGACCCAGTACTTC.